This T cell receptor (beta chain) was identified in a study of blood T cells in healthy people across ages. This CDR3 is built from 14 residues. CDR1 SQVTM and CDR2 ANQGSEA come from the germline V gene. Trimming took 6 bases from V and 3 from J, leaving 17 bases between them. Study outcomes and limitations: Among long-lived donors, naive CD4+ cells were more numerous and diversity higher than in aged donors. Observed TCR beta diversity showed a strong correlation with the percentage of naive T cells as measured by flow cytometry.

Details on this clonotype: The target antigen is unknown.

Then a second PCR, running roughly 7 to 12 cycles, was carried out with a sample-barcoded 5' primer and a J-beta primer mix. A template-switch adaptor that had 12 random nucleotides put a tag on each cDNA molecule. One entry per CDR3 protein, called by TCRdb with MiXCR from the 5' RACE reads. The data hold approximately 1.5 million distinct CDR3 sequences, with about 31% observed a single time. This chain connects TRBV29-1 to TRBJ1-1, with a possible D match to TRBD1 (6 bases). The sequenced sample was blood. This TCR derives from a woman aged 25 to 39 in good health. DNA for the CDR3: TGCAGCGTGCTCCCCGAAGGGGGGGACACTGAAGCTTTCTTT. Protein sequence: CSVLPEGGDTEAFF. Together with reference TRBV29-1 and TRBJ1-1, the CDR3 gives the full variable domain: SAVISQKPSRDICQRGTSLTIQCQVDSQVTMMFWYRQQPGQSLTLIATANQGSEATYESGFVIDKFPISRPNLTFSTLTVSNMSPEDSSIYLCSVLPEGGDTEAFFGQGTRLTVV.